Detailed here is one T cell receptor (beta chain). Its antigen is currently not known. The record has no base qualities; no much larger clone is one base away. The sample comes from a study of tumor-infiltrating lymphocytes in oesophageal squamous cell carcinoma (dated by TCRdb to 2016 to 2018). The library was generated by PCR. TCRdb names Illumina HiSeq 2000 as the instrument used. The raw public reads went through TCRdb reprocessing: fastp at Q25, MiXCR clone calling, in-frame beta chains kept. Records with the same CDR3 protein are collapsed into one entry carrying the most frequent genes and DNA. Present in this sample are 15,000 or so distinct CDR3 sequences, 47% of which were seen just once. The biggest ten clones account for just under 45% of the sample. Reading from cysteine to phenylalanine, the CDR3 counts 14 amino acids. The only DNA kept is the CDR3, 42 bases in frame from the first base. According to the germline V gene, CDR1 reads SGHTA and CDR2 reads FQGTGA.

The rearrangement joined TRBV7-3 to TRBJ2-7, with 9 middle bases fitting TRBD1. The J call may be mistaken, given a closer DNA end match to TRBJ2-1. Specimen: normal esophageal tissue next to the tumor. The receptor's source is a female donor with esophageal squamous cell carcinoma. The CDR3 protein is CASSQDRGYNEQFF. The DNA is TGTGCCAGCAGCCAGGACAGGGGCTACAATGAGCAGTTCTTC.